Sequencing of this TCR beta chain was carried out in a study of long-term antiretroviral therapy in people with HIV. Germline CDR1 and CDR2: MNHNS and SASEGT. Trimming cost V 6 bases and J 6 bases; bases outside gene matches: 3. The CDR3 contains 13 residues. The table lists this clone with a few counts. Researchers report immunoSEQ v3.0 was run at survey level. Repertoires were generated with immunoSEQ multiplex PCR, while TCRdb's copy carries only in-frame clones and drops some. The table includes over 35,000 clones, 75% to 85% detected once. The receptor was derived from a man aged 30-40 years with HIV. The chain links TRBV6-1 to TRBJ1-5; 9 bases line up with TRBD1. Sample: unsorted PBMCs, taken 3.4 years after starting antiretroviral therapy. The CDR3 is CASRGQGSQPQHF. DNA of the CDR3: TGTGCCAGCAGGGGACAGGGAAGTCAGCCCCAGCATTTT.